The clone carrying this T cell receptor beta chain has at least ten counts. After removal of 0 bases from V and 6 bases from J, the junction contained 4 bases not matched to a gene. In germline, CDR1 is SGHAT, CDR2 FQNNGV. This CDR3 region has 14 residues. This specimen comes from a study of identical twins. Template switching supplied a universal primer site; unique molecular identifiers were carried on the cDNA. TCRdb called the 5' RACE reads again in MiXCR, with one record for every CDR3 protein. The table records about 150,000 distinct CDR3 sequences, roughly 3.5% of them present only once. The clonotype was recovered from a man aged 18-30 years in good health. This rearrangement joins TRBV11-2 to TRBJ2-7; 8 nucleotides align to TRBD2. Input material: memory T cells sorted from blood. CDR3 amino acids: CASSLERLASEQYV. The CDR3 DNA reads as TGTGCCAGCAGCTTAGAAAGACTAGCGAGCGAGCAGTACGTC.